Listed below are T cell receptor beta chains from one sample, sequenced in a study of T cell clones after liver transplantation. The assay was immunoSEQ multiplex PCR, and TCRdb's table has in-frame clones only and misses some. The sample gives tens of thousands of clones, more than 90% of which show up once; 2% to 3% is in the top ten. The specimen was CD4+ T cells from blood, collected before liver transplant. The receptors were gathered from a human donor who received a liver transplant. CDR3s include the opening cysteine and the closing phenylalanine or tryptophan. Each record gives: V gene, D gene, clone size, CDR3 protein. D genes are given only for firm matches. Some rows mark clone size as missing; the rest say once, few, many or name a class of expanded clone.

v_call: TRBV11-2
d_call: -
clone_size: -
cdr3_aa: CASSPGLVPYEQYF

v_call: TRBV18
d_call: -
clone_size: -
cdr3_aa: CASSPPSQNTEAFF

v_call: TRBV2
d_call: -
clone_size: -
cdr3_aa: CASSRTATYEQYF

v_call: TRBV2
d_call: -
clone_size: -
cdr3_aa: CASQGFLQSNEQFF

v_call: TRBV5-6
d_call: -
clone_size: -
cdr3_aa: CASSLQGGETQYF

v_call: TRBV13
d_call: -
clone_size: -
cdr3_aa: CASSYYAGTPERGEQYF

v_call: TRBV7-6
d_call: TRBD1
clone_size: -
cdr3_aa: CASSLEALDRGSGFYGELFF

v_call: TRBV7-9
d_call: -
clone_size: -
cdr3_aa: CASSSDWHYNEQFF

v_call: TRBV27
d_call: TRBD2
clone_size: -
cdr3_aa: CASSFTRREATDTQYF

v_call: TRBV19
d_call: -
clone_size: -
cdr3_aa: CASSNRGLSGANVLTF

v_call: TRBV10-3
d_call: -
clone_size: once
cdr3_aa: CAISAGLRTGELFF

v_call: TRBV15
d_call: -
clone_size: -
cdr3_aa: CATSRDLAYEQYF

v_call: TRBV9
d_call: -
clone_size: -
cdr3_aa: CASSVGGGAVGELFF

v_call: TRBV2
d_call: -
clone_size: -
cdr3_aa: CASSPRDPFNGEQYF

v_call: TRBV28
d_call: TRBD1
clone_size: few
cdr3_aa: CASSLRQGAFRETQYF

v_call: TRBV18
d_call: TRBD2
clone_size: -
cdr3_aa: CASSRPSGGSYNEQFF

v_call: TRBV27
d_call: TRBD1
clone_size: -
cdr3_aa: CASSPRDRLGYGYTF

v_call: TRBV11-3
d_call: -
clone_size: -
cdr3_aa: CASSNPRARQETQYF

v_call: TRBV28
d_call: -
clone_size: -
cdr3_aa: CASSSIYGYTF

v_call: TRBV9
d_call: -
clone_size: -
cdr3_aa: CASSVAASSTDTQYF

v_call: TRBV2
d_call: TRBD1
clone_size: few
cdr3_aa: CASSGGGTAAVKLFF

v_call: TRBV28
d_call: -
clone_size: -
cdr3_aa: CASSPPGRHTEAFF

v_call: TRBV28
d_call: -
clone_size: -
cdr3_aa: CASSRTGSEAFF

v_call: TRBV7-9
d_call: -
clone_size: -
cdr3_aa: CASSLGRSSYEQYF

v_call: TRBV5-1
d_call: -
clone_size: -
cdr3_aa: CASSWLGGTGNEQFF

v_call: TRBV5-1
d_call: TRBD2
clone_size: -
cdr3_aa: CASSLVKLAGGTDTQYF